The clone carrying this TCR beta chain was counted only a few times. Antigen specificity is unknown. This specimen comes from a study of T cells after yellow fever vaccination. Study as a whole: Fractions of limited cellularity were prepared by means of SMART-Seq v4 Ultra Low Input.

General study results and limits: The secondary response peaked faster, at day 5 versus 15, but was weaker. Reappearance after the booster was seen for most primary-vaccination clones, at more than 95% CD4 and roughly 90% CD8.

By 5'RACE template switching, TCR cDNA was produced, with a universal primer site and UMIs added in the process. TCRdb re-called the 5' RACE reads through MiXCR, storing one row per CDR3 protein. The sample shows 300,000 to 400,000 distinct CDR3 sequences, about 10% of them seen only once. V was pared by 0 bases and J by 6 bases, with 12 bases of the junction left unmatched. Germline assignment: CDR1 DFQATT and CDR2 SNEGSKA (reference sequence). This CDR3 is built from 17 residues. The V and J genes are TRBV20-1 and TRBJ2-3; 10 bases match TRBD1. The source of this sequence is a man younger than 35 who received the YFV17D yellow fever vaccine. Sequenced material: CD4+ T cells sorted from PBMCs, taken 45 days after the yellow fever booster vaccination. CDR3 sequence reads: CSARDLRGQGNMDTQYF. CDR3 DNA sequence: TGCAGTGCTAGAGACCTTCGGGGACAGGGGAATATGGATACGCAGTATTTT.